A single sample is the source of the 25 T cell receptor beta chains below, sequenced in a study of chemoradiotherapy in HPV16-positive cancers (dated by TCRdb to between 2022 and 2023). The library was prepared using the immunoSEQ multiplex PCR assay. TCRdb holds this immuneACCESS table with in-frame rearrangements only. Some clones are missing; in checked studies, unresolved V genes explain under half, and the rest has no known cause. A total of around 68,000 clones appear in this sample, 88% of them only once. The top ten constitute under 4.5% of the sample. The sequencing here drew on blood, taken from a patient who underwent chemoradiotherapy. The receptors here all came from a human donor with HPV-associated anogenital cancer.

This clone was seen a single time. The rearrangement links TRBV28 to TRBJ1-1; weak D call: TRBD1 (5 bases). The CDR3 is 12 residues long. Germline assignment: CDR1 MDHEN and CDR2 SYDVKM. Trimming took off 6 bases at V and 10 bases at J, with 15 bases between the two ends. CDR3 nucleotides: TGTGCCAGCAGGCTGGGGGGACTTCGAGCTTTCTTT. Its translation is CASRLGGLRAFF.

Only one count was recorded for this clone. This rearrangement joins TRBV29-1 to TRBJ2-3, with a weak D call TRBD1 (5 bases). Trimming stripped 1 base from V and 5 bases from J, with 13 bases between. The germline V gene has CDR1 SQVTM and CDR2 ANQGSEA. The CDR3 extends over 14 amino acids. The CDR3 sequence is CSVEGRQTGDTQYF. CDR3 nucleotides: TGCAGCGTTGAAGGACGACAGACCGGAGATACGCAGTATTTT.

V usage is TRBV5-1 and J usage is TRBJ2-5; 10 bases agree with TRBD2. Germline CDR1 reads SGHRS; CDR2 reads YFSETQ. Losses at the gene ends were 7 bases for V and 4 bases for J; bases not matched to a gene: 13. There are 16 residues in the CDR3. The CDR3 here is CASRPAGSGGTETQYF. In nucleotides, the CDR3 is TGCGCCAGCCGACCTGCCGGTAGCGGGGGGACAGAGACCCAGTACTTC.

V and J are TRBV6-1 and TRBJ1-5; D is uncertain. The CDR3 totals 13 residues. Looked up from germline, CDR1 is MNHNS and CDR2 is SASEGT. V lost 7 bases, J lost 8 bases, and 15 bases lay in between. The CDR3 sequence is CASTTRGPEPQHF. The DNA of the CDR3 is TGTGCCAGCACCACTCGCGGGCCCGAGCCCCAGCATTTT.

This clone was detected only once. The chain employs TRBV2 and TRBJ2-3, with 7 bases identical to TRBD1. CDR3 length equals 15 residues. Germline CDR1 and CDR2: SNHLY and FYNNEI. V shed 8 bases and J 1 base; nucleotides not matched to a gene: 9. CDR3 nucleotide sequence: TGTGCCAGCGCAAAACAGGGGTCGGGCACAGATACGCAGTATTTT. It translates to CASAKQGSGTDTQYF.

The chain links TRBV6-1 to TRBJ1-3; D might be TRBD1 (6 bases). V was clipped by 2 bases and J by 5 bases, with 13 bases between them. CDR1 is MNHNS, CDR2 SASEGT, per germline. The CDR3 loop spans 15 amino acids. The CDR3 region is CASSESAGQRNTIYF. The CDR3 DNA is TGTGCCAGCAGTGAATCGGCAGGACAGAGAAACACCATATATTTT.

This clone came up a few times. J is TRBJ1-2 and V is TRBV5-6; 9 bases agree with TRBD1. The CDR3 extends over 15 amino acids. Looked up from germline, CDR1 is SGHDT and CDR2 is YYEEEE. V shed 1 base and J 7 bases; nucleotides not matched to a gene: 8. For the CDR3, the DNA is TGTGCCAGCAGCTTGTATCGGACAGGGGTATCTGGCTACACCTTC. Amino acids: CASSLYRTGVSGYTF. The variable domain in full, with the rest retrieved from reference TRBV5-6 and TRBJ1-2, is DAGVTQSPTHLIKTRGQQVTLRCSPKSGHDTVSWYQQALGQGPQFIFQYYEEEERQRGNFPDRFSGHQFPNYSSELNVNALLLGDSALYLCASSLYRTGVSGYTFGSGTRLTVV.

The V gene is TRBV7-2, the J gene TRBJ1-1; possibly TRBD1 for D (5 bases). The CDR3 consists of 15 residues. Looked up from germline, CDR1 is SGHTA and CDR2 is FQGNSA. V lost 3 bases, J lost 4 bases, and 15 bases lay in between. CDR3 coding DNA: TGTGCCAGCAGCTTGAGGAGGGGATTGAGCACTGAAGCTTTCTTT. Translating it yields CASSLRRGLSTEAFF.

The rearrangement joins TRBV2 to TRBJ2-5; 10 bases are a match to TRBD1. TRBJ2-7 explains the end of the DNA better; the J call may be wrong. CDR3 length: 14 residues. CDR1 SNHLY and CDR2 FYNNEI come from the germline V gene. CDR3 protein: CASKTGTGEYEQYF. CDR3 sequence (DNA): TGTGCCAGCAAAACCGGGACAGGGGAATACGAGCAGTACTTC.

CDR3 residues: CASSTLSGSRGGNTIYF. CDR3 sequence (DNA): TGTGCCAGCAGCACACTCAGCGGGAGTCGTGGAGGAAACACCATATATTTT. The chain uses TRBV5-6 and TRBJ1-3; no definite D call. CDR1 is SGHDT, CDR2 YYEEEE, per germline. Trimming pared 4 bases from V and 4 bases from J, leaving 21 bases between. This CDR3 is 17 amino acids long.

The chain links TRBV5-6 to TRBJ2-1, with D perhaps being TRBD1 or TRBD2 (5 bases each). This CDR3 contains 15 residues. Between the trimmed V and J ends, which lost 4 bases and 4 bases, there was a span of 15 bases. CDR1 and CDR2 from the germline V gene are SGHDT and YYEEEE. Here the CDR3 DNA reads TGTGCCAGCAGCGCTTCCGGGACGGCATACAATGAGCAGTTCTTC. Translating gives CASSASGTAYNEQFF.

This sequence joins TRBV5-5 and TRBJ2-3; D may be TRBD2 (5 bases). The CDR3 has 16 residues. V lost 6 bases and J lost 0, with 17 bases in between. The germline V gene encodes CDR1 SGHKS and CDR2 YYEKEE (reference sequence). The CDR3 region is CASKLGGVGSTDTQYF. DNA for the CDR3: TGTGCCAGCAAGCTTGGAGGAGTTGGGAGCACAGATACGCAGTATTTT. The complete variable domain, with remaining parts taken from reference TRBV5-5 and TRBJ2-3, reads DAGVTQSPTHLIKTRGQQVTLRCSPISGHKSVSWYQQVLGQGPQFIFQYYEKEERGRGNFPDRFSARQFPNYSSELNVNALLLGDSALYLCASKLGGVGSTDTQYFGPGTRLTVL.

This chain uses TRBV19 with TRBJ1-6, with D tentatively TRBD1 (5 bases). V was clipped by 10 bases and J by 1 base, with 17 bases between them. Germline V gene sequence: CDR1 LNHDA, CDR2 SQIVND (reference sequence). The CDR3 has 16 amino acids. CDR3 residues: CATGAGKGSYNSPLHF. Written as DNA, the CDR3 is TGTGCCACCGGGGCAGGGAAGGGGTCCTATAATTCACCCCTCCACTTT. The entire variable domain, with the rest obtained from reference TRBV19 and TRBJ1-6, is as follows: DGGITQSPKYLFRKEGQNVTLSCEQNLNHDAMYWYRQDPGQGLRLIYYSQIVNDFQKGDIAEGYSVSREKKESFPLTVTSAQKNPTAFYLCATGAGKGSYNSPLHFGNGTRLTVT.

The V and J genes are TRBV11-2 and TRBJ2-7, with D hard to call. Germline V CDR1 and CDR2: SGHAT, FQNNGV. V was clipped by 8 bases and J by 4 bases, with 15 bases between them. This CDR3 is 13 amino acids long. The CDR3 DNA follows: TGTGCCAGCCGTGGGGATACCCTTTACGAGCAGTACTTC. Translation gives CASRGDTLYEQYF. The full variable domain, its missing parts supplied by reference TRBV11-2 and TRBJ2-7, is EAGVAQSPRYKIIEKRQSVAFWCNPISGHATLYWYQQILGQGPKLLIQFQNNGVVDDSQLPKDRFSAERLKGVDSTLKIQPAKLEDSAVYLCASRGDTLYEQYFGPGTRLTVT.

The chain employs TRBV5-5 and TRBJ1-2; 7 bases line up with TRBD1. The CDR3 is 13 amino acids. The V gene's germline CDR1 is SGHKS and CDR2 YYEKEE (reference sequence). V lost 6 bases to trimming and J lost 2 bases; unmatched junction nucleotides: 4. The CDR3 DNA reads TGTGCCAGCACTCCGACAGGGAACTATGGCTACACCTTC. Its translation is CASTPTGNYGYTF.

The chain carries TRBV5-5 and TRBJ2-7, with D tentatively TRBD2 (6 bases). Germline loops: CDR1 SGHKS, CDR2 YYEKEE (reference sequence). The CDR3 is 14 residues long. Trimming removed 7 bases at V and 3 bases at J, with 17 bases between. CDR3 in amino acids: CASYWALGGYEQYF. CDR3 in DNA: TGTGCCAGCTACTGGGCTTTGGGAGGCTACGAGCAGTACTTC.

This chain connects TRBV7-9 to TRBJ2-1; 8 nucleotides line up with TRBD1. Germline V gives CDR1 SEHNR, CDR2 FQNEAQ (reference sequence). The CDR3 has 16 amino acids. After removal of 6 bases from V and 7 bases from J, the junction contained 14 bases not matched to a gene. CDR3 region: CASRVSQGAQVNEQFF. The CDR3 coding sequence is TGTGCCAGCAGGGTATCCCAGGGGGCGCAGGTGAATGAGCAGTTCTTC.

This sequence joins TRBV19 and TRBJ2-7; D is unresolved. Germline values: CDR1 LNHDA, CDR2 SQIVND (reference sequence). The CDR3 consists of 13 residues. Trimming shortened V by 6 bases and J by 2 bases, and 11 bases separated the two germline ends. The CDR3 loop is CASSQISAYEQYF. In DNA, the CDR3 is TGTGCCAGTAGCCAGATCTCAGCCTACGAGCAGTACTTC.

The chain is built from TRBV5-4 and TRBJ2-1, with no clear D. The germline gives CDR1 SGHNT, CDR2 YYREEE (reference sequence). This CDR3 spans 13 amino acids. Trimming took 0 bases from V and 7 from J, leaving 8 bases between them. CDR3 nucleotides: TGTGCCAGCAGCTTGGATCCGATGAATGAGCAGTTCTTC. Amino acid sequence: CASSLDPMNEQFF. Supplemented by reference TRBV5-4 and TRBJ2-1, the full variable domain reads ETGVTQSPTHLIKTRGQQVTLRCSSQSGHNTVSWYQQALGQGPQFIFQYYREEENGRGNFPPRFSGLQFPNYSSELNVNALELDDSALYLCASSLDPMNEQFFGPGTRLTVL.

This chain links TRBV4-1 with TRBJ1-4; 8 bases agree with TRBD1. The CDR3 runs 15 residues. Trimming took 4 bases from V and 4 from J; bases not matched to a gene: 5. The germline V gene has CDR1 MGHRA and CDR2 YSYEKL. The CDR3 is CASSPWTGSNEKLFF. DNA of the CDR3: TGCGCCAGCAGCCCTTGGACAGGGAGTAATGAAAAACTGTTTTTT.

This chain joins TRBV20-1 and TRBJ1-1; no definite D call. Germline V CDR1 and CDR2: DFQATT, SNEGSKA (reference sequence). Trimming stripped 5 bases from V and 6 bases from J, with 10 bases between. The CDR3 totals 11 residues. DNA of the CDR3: TGCAGTGCTGCAAACGGGGCTGAAGCTTTCTTT. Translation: CSAANGAEAFF.

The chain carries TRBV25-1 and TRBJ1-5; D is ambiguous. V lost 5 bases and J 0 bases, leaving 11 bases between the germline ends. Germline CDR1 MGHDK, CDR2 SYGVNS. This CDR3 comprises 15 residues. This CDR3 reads CASSQNSDSNQPQHF. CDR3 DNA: TGTGCCAGCAGTCAGAACAGCGATAGCAATCAGCCCCAGCATTTT.

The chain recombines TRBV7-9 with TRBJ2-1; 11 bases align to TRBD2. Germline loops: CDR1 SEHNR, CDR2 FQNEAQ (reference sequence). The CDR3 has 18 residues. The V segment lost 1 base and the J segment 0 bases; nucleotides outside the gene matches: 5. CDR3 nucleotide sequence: TGTGCCAGCAGCTTAGTCCTAGCGGGAGGAACCTCCTACAATGAGCAGTTCTTC. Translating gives CASSLVLAGGTSYNEQFF.

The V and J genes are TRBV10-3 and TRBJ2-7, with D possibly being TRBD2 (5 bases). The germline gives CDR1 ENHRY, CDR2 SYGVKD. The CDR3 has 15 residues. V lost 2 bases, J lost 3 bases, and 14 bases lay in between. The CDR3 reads CAISENSGSNYEQYF. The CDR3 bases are TGTGCCATCAGTGAGAATTCGGGGTCTAACTACGAGCAGTACTTC.

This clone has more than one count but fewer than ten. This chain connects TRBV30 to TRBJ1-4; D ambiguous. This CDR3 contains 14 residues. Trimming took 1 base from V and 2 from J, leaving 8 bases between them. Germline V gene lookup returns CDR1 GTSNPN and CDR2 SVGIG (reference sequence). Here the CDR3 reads CAWSGGETNEKLFF. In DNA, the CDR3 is TGTGCCTGGAGTGGGGGTGAGACTAATGAAAAACTGTTTTTT.